This is a list of T cell receptor beta chains from one sample in a study of response to subunit inactivated influenza vaccine. Each CDR3 protein is one row after TCRdb ran MiXCR on the RT-PCR reads. The sample yields 700,000 to 900,000 distinct CDR3 sequences, 21% seen once. Sequenced here: PBMCs from blood, sampled roughly 5 days after vaccination. These receptors came from a man aged 45-65 years who received an inactivated influenza vaccine. Each CDR3 is given with its conserved first and last residue. A D gene is named only where the DNA matches it firmly. Clone size is shown for a subset of rows, as once, few, many or a class of expanded clone.

>TRBJ2-5|-|-|TRBV9
CASSPRDFLMGQETQYF
TGTGCCAGCAGCCCACGGGACTTCCTGATGGGCCAAGAGACCCAGTACTTC
>TRBJ1-5|-|-|TRBV30
CAWSGTVSFPQHF
TGTGCCTGGAGCGGGACGGTCAGTTTTCCCCAGCATTTT
>TRBJ1-3|-|-|TRBV5-1
CASSRSGIGNTIYF
TGCGCCAGCAGTCGGTCTGGAATTGGAAACACCATATATTTT
>TRBJ2-1|-|-|TRBV28
CASKSTGTLSYNEQFF
TGTGCCAGCAAGTCAACCGGGACACTATCCTACAATGAGCAGTTCTTC
>TRBJ1-4|-|-|TRBV29-1
CSATGTAGANEKLFF
TGCAGCGCGACTGGGACCGCAGGGGCTAATGAAAAACTGTTTTTT
>TRBJ1-2|-|-|TRBV4-3
CASSQALSGGYGYTF
TGCGCCAGCAGCCAGGCCTTGTCTGGGGGGTATGGCTACACCTTC
>TRBJ2-5|-|many|TRBV29-1
CSVEDLDSRGETQYF
TGCAGCGTTGAAGATCTTGACTCAAGGGGGGAGACCCAGTACTTC
>TRBJ1-4|-|few|TRBV5-1
CASSLFGETNEKLFF
TGCGCCAGCAGCTTGTTCGGTGAGACTAATGAAAAACTGTTTTTT
>TRBJ1-6|-|few|TRBV9
CASSETSGASPLHF
TGTGCCAGCAGCGAAACCAGCGGGGCTTCACCCCTCCACTTT
>TRBJ2-2|-|-|TRBV7-6
CASSLEVGSPVPGELFF
TGTGCCAGCAGCTTAGAAGTGGGCAGCCCGGTCCCCGGGGAGCTGTTTTTT
>TRBJ2-7|TRBD1|few|TRBV10-3
CAISAGGGYEQYF
TGTGCCATCAGCGCAGGGGGCGGGTACGAGCAGTACTTC
>TRBJ1-4|-|-|TRBV4-3
CASSQDYGRGNEKLFF
TGCGCCAGCAGCCAAGATTATGGGAGGGGTAATGAAAAACTGTTTTTT
>TRBJ2-7|TRBD1|few|TRBV6-5
CASSYRAGQGASAYEQYF
TGTGCCAGCAGTTACAGGGCGGGACAGGGGGCGAGCGCCTACGAGCAGTACTTC
>TRBJ2-1|TRBD2|-|TRBV7-9
CASTIFVGGKGYNEQFF
TGTGCCAGCACCATCTTCGTGGGGGGGAAGGGGTACAATGAGCAGTTCTTC
>TRBJ1-1|TRBD1|-|TRBV20-1
CSARETGDTEAFF
TGCAGTGCTAGAGAGACAGGGGACACTGAAGCTTTCTTT
>TRBJ2-1|TRBD2|-|TRBV6-5
CASSHRTSGRARSNEQFF
TGTGCCAGCAGTCACCGGACTAGCGGGAGGGCCAGGAGCAATGAGCAGTTCTTC
>TRBJ2-2|TRBD2|-|TRBV4-1
CASSQGSGLPILRGGELFF
TGCGCCAGCAGCCAAGGTTCAGGTCTCCCCATCTTGCGGGGGGGGGAGCTGTTTTTT
>TRBJ2-3|TRBD2|-|TRBV11-2
CASSHTSGGGWDTQYF
TGTGCCAGCAGCCACACTAGCGGGGGGGGGTGGGATACGCAGTATTTT
>TRBJ2-7|-|-|TRBV6-2/TRBV6-3
CASGVFRYEQYF
TGTGCCAGCGGAGTATTCCGCTACGAGCAGTACTTC
>TRBJ1-4|-|-|TRBV7-9
CASSFSASNEKLFF
TGTGCCAGCAGCTTCAGCGCGAGTAATGAAAAACTGTTTTTT
>TRBJ2-7|-|many|TRBV29-1
CSVGDTIYEQYF
TGCAGCGTTGGGGACACCATCTACGAGCAGTACTTC
>TRBJ2-7|TRBD2|-|TRBV20-1
CSARGTSGYTYEQYF
TGCAGTGCTAGAGGGACTAGCGGTTATACCTACGAGCAGTACTTC
>TRBJ2-5|-|many|TRBV10-3
CAISVGRGETQYF
TGTGCCATCAGTGTAGGCCGCGGAGAGACCCAGTACTTC
>TRBJ2-3|TRBD1|many|TRBV12-3/TRBV12-4
CASGGTGPDTQYF
TGTGCCAGCGGAGGGACAGGTCCAGATACGCAGTATTTT
>TRBJ2-1|-|few|TRBV4-2
CASSQDRWGVGYNEQFF
TGTGCCAGCAGCCAAGATAGATGGGGAGTCGGGTACAATGAGCAGTTCTTC
>TRBJ1-1|-|few|TRBV7-8
CASSLMGTANTEAFF
TGTGCCAGCAGCTTAATGGGGACCGCGAACACTGAAGCTTTCTTT
>TRBJ2-7|-|few|TRBV28
CASRLTAISPYEQYF
TGTGCCAGCAGACTTACAGCTATCTCCCCCTACGAGCAGTACTTC
>TRBJ2-7|TRBD2|-|TRBV7-2
CASSLGLAVPEQYF
TGTGCCAGCAGCCTCGGACTAGCGGTTCCCGAGCAGTACTTC
>TRBJ1-6|TRBD1|-|TRBV29-1
CSARTGPSDSPLHF
TGCAGCGCCCGGACAGGGCCCTCAGATTCACCCCTCCACTTT
>TRBJ2-7|TRBD2|-|TRBV6-2/TRBV6-3
CASRPVPGLGSYEQYF
TGTGCCAGCAGGCCCGTACCGGGACTAGGATCCTACGAGCAGTACTTC
>TRBJ1-6|TRBD1|-|TRBV4-1
CASSQVVIPGQGIRSPLHF
TGCGCCAGCAGCCAAGTTGTGATCCCGGGACAGGGGATTCGTTCACCCCTCCACTTT
>TRBJ2-4|-|-|TRBV20-1
CSASRTAQYQSIQYF
TGCAGTGCTAGTAGGACTGCTCAATACCAAAGCATTCAGTACTTC
>TRBJ2-7|TRBD1|-|TRBV18
CASSPPDRGGGEQYF
TGTGCCAGCTCACCCCCAGACAGGGGGGGTGGCGAGCAGTACTTC
>TRBJ2-4|-|-|TRBV4-1
CASSSLARGAKNIQYF
TGCGCCAGCAGCTCGCTGGCCCGGGGGGCCAAAAACATTCAGTACTTC
>TRBJ2-7|-|few|TRBV20-1
CSARVDYEQYF
TGCAGTGCTAGGGTAGACTACGAGCAGTACTTC
>TRBJ2-7|-|-|TRBV14
CASSLDRRGEQYF
TGTGCCAGCAGCTTGGACCGGAGGGGCGAGCAGTACTTC
>TRBJ1-5|-|-|TRBV6-1
CASSGGSYSNQPQHF
TGTGCCAGCAGTGGAGGATCCTATAGCAATCAGCCCCAGCATTTT
>TRBJ2-5|TRBD2|-|TRBV28
CASSGLAGGPRQETQYF
TGTGCCAGCAGCGGACTAGCGGGAGGGCCGAGGCAAGAGACCCAGTACTTC
>TRBJ2-1|TRBD2|few|TRBV7-2
CASSFQGLAGANEQFF
TGTGCCAGCAGCTTCCAGGGACTAGCGGGAGCCAATGAGCAGTTCTTC
>TRBJ2-7|-|-|TRBV7-8
CASSPHLGSGRAYEQYF
TGTGCCAGCAGCCCACACTTGGGGAGCGGTCGAGCCTACGAGCAGTACTTC
>TRBJ2-4|TRBD1|-|TRBV20-1
CSAPMTGTKNIQYF
TGCAGTGCTCCAATGACAGGGACCAAAAACATTCAGTACTTC
>TRBJ1-4|-|few|TRBV2
CASSNWGTNEKLFF
TGTGCCAGCAGTAATTGGGGGACTAATGAAAAACTGTTTTTT
>TRBJ1-2|-|many|TRBV20-1
CSARDLGNLYGYTF
TGCAGTGCTAGAGATTTAGGGAACCTCTATGGCTACACCTTC
>TRBJ2-5|-|-|TRBV11-2
CASSSGPFQETQYF
TGTGCCAGCAGCTCGGGACCTTTCCAAGAGACCCAGTACTTC
>TRBJ1-2|-|-|TRBV6-2/TRBV6-3
CASSYGTTGPYGYTF
TGTGCCAGCAGTTACGGCACGACAGGTCCTTATGGCTACACCTTC
>TRBJ2-3|-|few|TRBV10-3
CAISDGLSHHTDTQYF
TGTGCCATCAGTGATGGTTTGAGCCACCACACAGATACGCAGTATTTT